The next 19 T cell receptor beta chains were all read from a single sample in a study of cytotoxic CD8 clonotypes in ibrutinib-treated CLL. This table comes from immunoSEQ multiplex PCR, and its TCRdb copy is limited to in-frame clones, with some not included. This table has 65,000 to 95,000 clones, roughly 84% appearing once. This specimen was PBMCs, taken before ibrutinib treatment. The receptors stem from a human donor with chronic lymphocytic leukemia.

The CDR3 here is CASRHRNRAGDQPQHF. CDR3 nucleotides: TGTGCCAGCCGACATAGGAACAGGGCGGGTGATCAGCCCCAGCATTTT. The chain is built from TRBV19 and TRBJ1-5; D might be TRBD1 (6 bases). The CDR3 is 16 residues long. V lost 9 bases and J 5 bases, leaving 23 bases between the germline ends. The germline V gene has CDR1 LNHDA and CDR2 SQIVND (reference sequence).

This chain joins TRBV28 and TRBJ2-7, with TRBD2 identical over 10 bases. Germline CDR1 and CDR2: MDHEN and SYDVKM. Losses at the gene ends were 5 bases for V and 4 bases for J; bases not matched to a gene: 14. This CDR3 has 17 residues. Here the CDR3 DNA reads TGTGCCAGCAGTGGGATCGGACTAGCGGAGGGTAAATACGAGCAGTACTTC. This sequence encodes CASSGIGLAEGKYEQYF.

The chain has TRBV6-1 and TRBJ1-5; 9 nucleotides match TRBD1. The CDR3 loop spans 16 amino acids. Germline trimming cut 0 bases from V and 5 bases from J; bases unmatched to any gene: 5. Per germline, CDR1 MNHNS and CDR2 SASEGT. The CDR3 DNA reads TGTGCCAGCAGTGAAGCGGGGGGACAGGGTCATCAGCCCCAGCATTTT. It specifies CASSEAGGQGHQPQHF.

CDR3 protein: CASMPDTSSTDTQYF. The CDR3 region has the DNA TGTGCCAGTATGCCGGACACTTCTAGCACAGATACGCAGTATTTT. The chain carries TRBV19 and TRBJ2-3; tentative D call: TRBD1 (5 bases). The germline V gene encodes CDR1 LNHDA and CDR2 SQIVND (reference sequence). The CDR3 totals 15 residues. Deletions cut 7 bases from V and 0 bases from J, with 14 bases between.

The V gene is TRBV5-4, the J gene TRBJ2-2, with a tentative D call TRBD2 (5 bases). Trimming took 4 bases from V and 6 from J, leaving 19 bases between them. Germline-derived CDR1 and CDR2 are SGHNT and YYREEE (reference sequence). CDR3 size: 16 residues. The CDR3 here is CASSQDSSTTSGELFF. DNA for the CDR3: TGTGCCAGCAGCCAGGACTCCTCTACTACATCCGGGGAGCTGTTTTTT.

This clone was recorded once. The chain employs TRBV9 and TRBJ2-7, with 9 bases aligning to TRBD2. Germline CDR1 is SGDLS and CDR2 is YYNGEE. V trimming: 0 bases; J trimming: 6 bases; junction bases outside the gene matches: 10. The CDR3 is 16 amino acids. The CDR3 is CASSVDQAGGRSEQYF. The CDR3 DNA reads as TGTGCCAGCAGCGTAGATCAGGCGGGAGGGCGAAGCGAGCAGTACTTC.

The chain links TRBV6-1 to TRBJ1-5, with D perhaps TRBD1 (6 bases). Between the trimmed V and J ends, which lost 7 bases and 4 bases, there was a span of 17 bases. The CDR3 loop spans 15 amino acids. Germline CDR1 and CDR2: MNHNS and SASEGT. CDR3: CASNDQGNRNQPQHF. CDR3 coding DNA: TGTGCCAGCAATGATCAGGGGAATCGAAATCAGCCCCAGCATTTT.

The CDR3 reads CASSEGGVPVRGYTF. The CDR3 DNA reads as TGTGCCAGCAGTGAAGGCGGGGTACCGGTTAGGGGCTACACCTTC. This chain connects TRBV2 to TRBJ1-2; D uncertain. In germline, CDR1 is SNHLY, CDR2 FYNNEI. V was shortened by 1 base and J by 8 bases, with 17 bases between the two germline ends. The CDR3 consists of 15 residues.

The chain employs TRBV7-3 and TRBJ2-1; weak D call: TRBD2 (6 bases). CDR1 and CDR2 (germline): SGHTA, FQGTGA. V gave up 5 bases and J gave up 5 bases, with 16 bases separating them. The CDR3 runs to 15 residues. The CDR3 nucleotides are TGTGCCAGCAGCCCCACTAGTAGCGGTGACAATGAGCAGTTCTTC. This gives the protein CASSPTSSGDNEQFF.

This clone showed up just once. The genes are TRBV13 and TRBJ2-3; 14 bases are shared with TRBD2. The CDR3 totals 16 residues. The germline V gene has CDR1 PRHDT and CDR2 FYEKMQ (reference sequence). J gave up 6 bases and V 5 bases, and 7 bases lay outside the gene matches. The CDR3: CASSRLAGGLQDTQYF. The DNA for the CDR3 is TGTGCCAGCAGCCGACTAGCGGGAGGGTTACAGGATACGCAGTATTTT.

V and J are TRBV6-6 and TRBJ2-2, with 10 bases aligning to TRBD1. The CDR3 consists of 15 residues. V was clipped by 7 bases and J by 6 bases; unmatched bases: 8. Germline CDR1 is MNHNY and CDR2 is SVGAGI (reference sequence). In nucleotides, the CDR3 is TGTGCCAGCAATCCGGGACAGGGGTGGGCCGGGGAGCTGTTTTTT. It encodes CASNPGQGWAGELFF.

The chain employs TRBV27 and TRBJ1-5; no clear D. V was pared by 6 bases and J by 6 bases, with 15 bases between. CDR1 is MNHEY, CDR2 SMNVEV, per germline (reference sequence). The CDR3 has 14 residues. This CDR3 reads CASSLGGVGQPQHF. Written as DNA, the CDR3 is TGTGCCAGCAGCCTCGGCGGGGTCGGTCAGCCCCAGCATTTT.

This clone showed up just once. The chain is built from TRBV2 and TRBJ2-3; D gene ambiguous. This CDR3 is 12 amino acids long. Trimming removed 6 bases from V and 5 bases from J, with 9 bases in between. Germline V gene lookup returns CDR1 SNHLY and CDR2 FYNNEI. CDR3 in DNA: TGTGCCAGCAGCGAGACTGGAGATACGCAGTATTTT. The encoded protein is CASSETGDTQYF.

Written as DNA, the CDR3 is TGTGCCAGCAGCTTTGGGGAGGGGGGGACCTCCTACGAGCAGTACTTC. Residues: CASSFGEGGTSYEQYF. The rearrangement joins TRBV11-2 to TRBJ2-7, with D possibly TRBD2 on 7 matching bases. The CDR3 consists of 16 residues. From germline, CDR1 is SGHAT and CDR2 FQNNGV. Trimming pared 3 bases from V and 0 bases from J, leaving 15 bases between.

The V and J genes are TRBV4-2 and TRBJ2-3; D not resolved. From germline, CDR1 is LGHNA and CDR2 YNFKEQ. The CDR3 runs to 11 residues. Between the trimmed V and J ends, which lost 6 bases and 6 bases, there was a span of 7 bases. The CDR3: CASSLGDTQYF. DNA for the CDR3: TGTGCCAGCAGTCTGGGGGATACGCAGTATTTT.

The V call is TRBV30, the J call TRBJ2-3, with TRBD1 as a possible D gene (5 bases). V was pared by 4 bases and J by 2 bases, with 16 bases between. Germline values: CDR1 GTSNPN, CDR2 SVGIG (reference sequence). CDR3 length equals 15 residues. The CDR3 sequence is CAWTRRLGATDTQYF. The DNA of the CDR3 is TGTGCCTGGACACGGCGGCTAGGGGCCACAGATACGCAGTATTTT. Looking up the rest from reference TRBV30 and TRBJ2-3 gives the full variable domain: SQTIHQWPATLVQPVGSPLSLECTVEGTSNPNLYWYRQAAGRGLQLLFYSVGIGQISSEVPQNLSASRPQDRQFILSSKKLLLSDSGFYLCAWTRRLGATDTQYFGPGTRLTVL.

This rearrangement joins TRBV6-5 to TRBJ2-5, with a tentative D call TRBD1 (6 bases). V was cut by 0 bases and J by 5 bases, with 16 bases left in between. The CDR3 is made up of 16 amino acids. Germline V lookup: CDR1 MNHEY, CDR2 SVGAGI. CDR3 region: CASSYSHRAEGETQYF. Written as DNA, the CDR3 is TGTGCCAGCAGTTACTCGCACAGGGCCGAGGGGGAGACCCAGTACTTC.

This sequence joins TRBV4-1 and TRBJ1-1; 9 bases align to TRBD1. Germline V gene sequence: CDR1 MGHRA, CDR2 YSYEKL. After removal of 4 bases from V and 5 bases from J, the junction contained 5 bases not matched to a gene. The CDR3 sequence is 14 residues long. CDR3 sequence reads: CASSRRTGETEAFF. In DNA, the CDR3 is TGCGCCAGCAGCCGGAGGACAGGGGAGACTGAAGCTTTCTTT.

The chain combines TRBV9 with TRBJ2-5; D is possibly TRBD2 (6 bases). V was shortened by 0 bases and J by 3 bases, with 15 bases between the two germline ends. The CDR3 is 16 amino acids. Germline CDR1 and CDR2: SGDLS and YYNGEE. CDR3: CASSVGVGDFEETQYF. CDR3 nucleotides: TGTGCCAGCAGCGTAGGCGTCGGGGACTTCGAAGAGACCCAGTACTTC. Looking up the rest from reference TRBV9 and TRBJ2-5 gives the full variable domain: DSGVTQTPKHLITATGQRVTLRCSPRSGDLSVYWYQQSLDQGLQFLIQYYNGEERAKGNILERFSAQQFPDLHSELNLSSLELGDSALYFCASSVGVGDFEETQYFGPGTRLLVL.